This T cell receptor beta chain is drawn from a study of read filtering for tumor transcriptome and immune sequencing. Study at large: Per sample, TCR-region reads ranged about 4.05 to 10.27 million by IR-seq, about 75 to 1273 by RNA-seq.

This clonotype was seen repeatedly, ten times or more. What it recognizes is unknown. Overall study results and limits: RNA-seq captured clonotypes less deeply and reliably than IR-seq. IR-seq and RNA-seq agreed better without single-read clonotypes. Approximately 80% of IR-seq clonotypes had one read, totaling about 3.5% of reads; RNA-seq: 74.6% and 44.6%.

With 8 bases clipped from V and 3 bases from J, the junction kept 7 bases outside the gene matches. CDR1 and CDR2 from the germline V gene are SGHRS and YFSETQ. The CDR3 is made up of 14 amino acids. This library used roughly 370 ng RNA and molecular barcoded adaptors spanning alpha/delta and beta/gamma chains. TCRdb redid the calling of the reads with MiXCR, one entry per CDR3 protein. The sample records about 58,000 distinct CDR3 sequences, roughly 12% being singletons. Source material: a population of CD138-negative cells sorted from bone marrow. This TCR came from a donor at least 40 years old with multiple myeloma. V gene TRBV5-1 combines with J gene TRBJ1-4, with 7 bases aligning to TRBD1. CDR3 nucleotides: TGCGCCAGTAATACCGGGACAGCTAATGAAAAACTGTTTTTT. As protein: CASNTGTANEKLFF.